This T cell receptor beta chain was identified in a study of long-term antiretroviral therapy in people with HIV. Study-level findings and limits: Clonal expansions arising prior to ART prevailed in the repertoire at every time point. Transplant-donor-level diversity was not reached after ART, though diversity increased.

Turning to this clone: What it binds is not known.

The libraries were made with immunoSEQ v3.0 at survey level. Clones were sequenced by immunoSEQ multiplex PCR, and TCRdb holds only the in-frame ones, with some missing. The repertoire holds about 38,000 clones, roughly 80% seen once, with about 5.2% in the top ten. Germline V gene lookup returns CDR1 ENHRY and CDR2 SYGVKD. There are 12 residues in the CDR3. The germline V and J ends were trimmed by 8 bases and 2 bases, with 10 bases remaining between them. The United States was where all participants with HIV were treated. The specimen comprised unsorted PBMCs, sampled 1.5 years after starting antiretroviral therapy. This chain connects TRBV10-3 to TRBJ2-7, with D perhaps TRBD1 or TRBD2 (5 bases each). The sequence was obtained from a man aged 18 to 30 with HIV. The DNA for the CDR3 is TGTGCCATCGGGACGTACGCCTACGAGCAGTACTTC. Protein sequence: CAIGTYAYEQYF.